The rows below give T cell receptor beta chains drawn from one sample of a study of OX40 agonist ivuxolimab in advanced cancers. Produced via immunoSEQ multiplex PCR; TCRdb's table is partial and in-frame only. This sample has around 77,000 clones, with about 89% found just once. The input for sequencing was CD4+ or CD8+ T cells sorted from blood, taken in a trial of the OX40 agonist ivuxolimab. These TCRs come from an adult with an advanced solid tumor such as melanoma, head and neck, liver or kidney cancer. Both conserved end residues are part of each CDR3. Each record gives: clone size, V gene, D gene, J gene, CDR3 protein, CDR3 DNA. The D gene is left open where the match is weak. Clone size is given for some rows only: seen once, a few or many times, or a class if the clone is expanded.

.	TRBV4-1	TRBD1	TRBJ2-7	CASSQRQGAMYEQYF	TGCGCCAGCAGCCAGCGACAGGGGGCTATGTACGAGCAGTACTTC
few	TRBV5-1	.	TRBJ1-2	CASSLLGTTYGYTF	TGCGCCAGCAGCTTGCTCGGGACTACTTATGGCTACACCTTC
.	TRBV7-9	.	TRBJ2-7	CASSSAGRLLYEQYF	TGTGCCAGCAGCTCTGCGGGACGGCTTCTCTACGAGCAGTACTTC
.	TRBV6-5	TRBD1	TRBJ2-7	CASSYGQGASSYEQYF	TGTGCCAGCAGTTACGGACAGGGGGCGAGCTCCTACGAGCAGTACTTC
.	TRBV9	.	TRBJ1-1	CASSVLGRDTEAFF	TGTGCCAGCAGCGTGTTAGGTCGGGACACTGAAGCTTTCTTT
.	TRBV28	.	TRBJ2-1	CASSLAGAPLYNEQFF	TGTGCCAGCAGTTTAGCGGGGGCACCACTCTACAATGAGCAGTTCTTC
.	TRBV7-3	.	TRBJ2-3	CASSFSGQSTDTQYF	TGTGCCAGCAGCTTTTCAGGACAGAGCACAGATACGCAGTATTTT
.	TRBV4-3	.	TRBJ1-4	CASSQGYGTPEKLFF	TGCGCCAGCAGCCAAGGGTATGGGACCCCGGAAAAACTGTTTTTT
.	TRBV7-9	TRBD2	TRBJ2-7	CASSLRGGPSYEQYF	TGTGCCAGCAGCTTACGGGGGGGACCATCCTACGAGCAGTACTTC
.	TRBV28	.	TRBJ2-7	CASSFGLYEQYF	TGTGCCAGCAGTTTTGGGTTGTACGAGCAGTACTTC
.	TRBV13	.	TRBJ1-2	CASSLKGSGFYGYTF	TGTGCCAGCAGCTTGAAGGGCTCGGGATTCTATGGCTACACCTTC
.	TRBV9	.	TRBJ2-3	CASSGLEEGYTDTQYF	TGTGCCAGCAGCGGACTTGAGGAGGGGTACACAGATACGCAGTATTTT
.	TRBV6-6	.	TRBJ1-5	CASRHVSNQPQHF	TGTGCCAGCAGACACGTTAGCAATCAGCCCCAGCATTTT
.	TRBV6-1	.	TRBJ2-7	CASSTSYEQYF	TGTGCCAGCAGCACTAGCTACGAGCAGTACTTC
.	TRBV7-8	.	TRBJ1-4	CASSSLDGNEKLFF	TGTGCCAGCAGCTCCTTGGACGGAAATGAAAAACTGTTTTTT
.	TRBV13	.	TRBJ2-5	CASSQGSGQETQYF	TGTGCCAGCAGCCAGGGGAGCGGGCAAGAGACCCAGTACTTC
.	TRBV9	.	TRBJ1-4	CASSAGGEELFF	TGTGCCAGCAGCGCCGGTGGGGAGGAACTGTTTTTT
.	TRBV19	TRBD2	TRBJ2-2	CASILRAGGHTGELFF	TGTGCCAGTATCCTTCGAGCGGGGGGCCACACCGGGGAGCTGTTTTTT
.	TRBV19	.	TRBJ1-5	CASSIAPGLNQPQHF	TGTGCCAGTAGTATCGCCCCGGGGCTCAATCAGCCCCAGCATTTT
.	TRBV11-2	TRBD1	TRBJ1-3	CASSFDRSGGFGSGNTIYF	TGTGCCAGCAGCTTCGATCGGTCAGGGGGCTTTGGCTCTGGAAACACCATATATTTT
.	TRBV6-5	.	TRBJ1-1	CASSYAGHTEAFF	TGTGCCAGCAGTTATGCCGGGCACACTGAAGCTTTCTTT
.	TRBV4-1	TRBD2	TRBJ2-7	CASSLQTGGYEQYF	TGCGCCAGCAGCTTACAGACGGGAGGCTACGAGCAGTACTTC
.	TRBV29-1	.	TRBJ2-3	CSVEGAAGMSTDTQYF	TGCAGCGTTGAAGGCGCGGCGGGAATGAGCACAGATACGCAGTATTTT
.	TRBV27	TRBD2	TRBJ2-3	CASRGLAGETDTQYF	TGTGCCAGCAGGGGACTAGCGGGGGAAACAGATACGCAGTATTTT
.	TRBV9	TRBD1	TRBJ2-6	CASSGGQDAGANVLTF	TGTGCCAGCAGCGGAGGACAGGACGCCGGGGCCAACGTCCTGACTTTC
.	TRBV6-6	.	TRBJ1-4	CASSYSGDEKLFF	TGTGCCAGCAGTTACTCGGGGGATGAAAAACTGTTTTTT
.	TRBV9	TRBD2	TRBJ2-1	CASSSSGGVGNEQFF	TGTGCCAGCAGTTCGAGCGGGGGAGTGGGCAATGAGCAGTTCTTC
.	TRBV30	.	TRBJ1-1	CAWSLGGHLAEAFF	TGTGCCTGGAGTCTGGGGGGGCATTTGGCTGAAGCTTTCTTT
.	TRBV11-2	.	TRBJ2-3	CASSLGDTQYF	TGTGCCAGCAGCTTAGGAGATACGCAGTATTTT
.	TRBV27	.	TRBJ2-5	CASSLFYPGETQYF	TGTGCCAGCAGTTTATTCTACCCGGGGGAGACCCAGTACTTC
.	TRBV9	TRBD1	TRBJ2-7	CASSVGGGSPSYEQYF	TGTGCCAGCAGCGTAGGAGGGGGCAGCCCTTCCTACGAGCAGTACTTC
.	TRBV19	.	TRBJ2-2	CASSMAGTGELFF	TGTGCCAGTAGTATGGCCGGCACCGGGGAGCTGTTTTTT
once	TRBV9	.	TRBJ1-6	CASSVGGSSYNSPLHF	TGTGCCAGCAGCGTCGGAGGGAGCTCCTATAATTCACCCCTCCACTTT
.	TRBV19	.	TRBJ2-1	CASSIYGNEQFF	TGTGCCAGTAGTATTTACGGCAATGAGCAGTTCTTC
once	TRBV4-2	.	TRBJ1-2	CASSQGTDLYGYTF	TGTGCCAGCAGCCAAGGAACTGATTTATATGGCTACACCTTC
.	TRBV14	.	TRBJ2-7	CASSRGGAGIHEQYF	TGTGCCAGCAGCCGAGGGGGAGCAGGGATACACGAGCAGTACTTC
few	TRBV9	.	TRBJ1-1	CASSVVTSSEAFF	TGTGCCAGCAGCGTAGTCACATCGAGTGAAGCTTTCTTT
.	TRBV9	.	TRBJ2-3	CASNRLGGPGTDTQYF	TGTGCCAGCAACCGATTAGGGGGGCCCGGCACAGATACGCAGTATTTT
.	TRBV5-1	TRBD2	TRBJ2-1	CASSLGAGGPLNEQFF	TGCGCCAGCAGCTTGGGGGCGGGGGGTCCCTTGAATGAGCAGTTCTTC
.	TRBV30	TRBD1	TRBJ2-3	CAWSGTGVDTQYF	TGTGCCTGGAGTGGAACAGGGGTAGATACGCAGTATTTT
.	TRBV30	TRBD2	TRBJ2-1	CAWSRGGPNNEQFF	TGTGCCTGGAGTCGGGGGGGCCCGAACAATGAGCAGTTCTTC
few	TRBV7-9	.	TRBJ1-4	CASSIKEKLFF	TGTGCCAGCAGCATCAAGGAAAAACTGTTTTTT
.	TRBV6-5	.	TRBJ2-7	CASSYSGGKYEQYF	TGTGCCAGCAGTTACTCAGGGGGAAAGTACGAGCAGTACTTC
.	TRBV13	.	TRBJ1-2	CASSLTGTRDDYGYTF	TGTGCCAGCAGCCTAACCGGGACCCGAGACGACTATGGCTACACCTTC
.	TRBV27	.	TRBJ1-1	CASSPGRGNTEAFF	TGTGCCAGCAGTCCGGGAAGGGGGAACACTGAAGCTTTCTTT
.	TRBV19	TRBD2	TRBJ2-1	CASTTREGFSYNEQFF	TGTGCCAGTACCACACGGGAGGGCTTCTCCTACAATGAGCAGTTCTTC
.	TRBV7-9	.	TRBJ2-3	CASSLYGDTQYF	TGTGCCAGCAGCCTATACGGGGATACGCAGTATTTT
few	TRBV10-3	.	TRBJ2-3	CAISGRSERDHTDTQYF	TGTGCCATCAGTGGAAGATCGGAGCGCGACCACACAGATACGCAGTATTTT
.	TRBV4-3	.	TRBJ2-7	CASSQDWPISYEQYF	TGCGCCAGCAGCCAAGATTGGCCGATCTCCTACGAGCAGTACTTC
once	TRBV4-1	TRBD2	TRBJ2-7	CASSLGLATREQYF	TGCGCCAGCAGCCTTGGACTAGCAACGCGGGAGCAGTACTTC
.	TRBV4-3	.	TRBJ2-2	CASSQDRQNTGELFF	TGCGCCAGCAGCCAAGATCGCCAGAACACCGGGGAGCTGTTTTTT
.	TRBV4-3	TRBD2	TRBJ2-3	CASSQGGASGIPTDTQYF	TGCGCCAGCAGCCAAGGGGGGGCTAGCGGGATTCCCACAGATACGCAGTATTTT
.	TRBV19	TRBD2	TRBJ2-1	CASSAGREGVRGYNEQFF	TGTGCCAGTAGTGCCGGGCGGGAGGGGGTTAGGGGCTACAATGAGCAGTTCTTC
.	TRBV6-5	.	TRBJ2-5	CASSYPGAQYF	TGTGCCAGCAGTTATCCAGGGGCCCAGTACTTC
once	TRBV27	TRBD2	TRBJ2-1	CASSLSGTSGVYNEQFF	TGTGCCAGCAGTTTATCGGGGACTAGCGGAGTCTACAATGAGCAGTTCTTC
.	TRBV2	.	TRBJ2-3	CASSWTEPYTDTQYF	TGTGCCAGCAGCTGGACGGAACCGTACACAGATACGCAGTATTTT